The entry that follows covers one T cell receptor beta chain sequence. These data originate in a study of blood T cell repertoires in COVID-19. Turning to the study itself: Specimens from acute and convalescent COVID-19 originated in the United States, Italy and Spain. The cDNA or gDNA used as material had been derived from T cells, B-cell-depleted T cells, or PBMCs.

Methods used by the authors: Amplification from reference gene primers served as the basis for estimated nucleated cell counts. Measured with immunoSEQ multiplex PCR; TCRdb has only the in-frame clones, and not every one. V and J calls and clone size come straight from that table; D and trimming were deduced from the DNA. This table holds some 180,000 clones, roughly 80% found once. The V gene's germline CDR1 is LGHNA and CDR2 YSLEER. This CDR3 comprises 16 residues. Deletions cut 4 bases from V and 1 base from J, with 13 bases between. The sample was peripheral blood. The origin of this receptor is a woman aged 40 to 55 with COVID-19, enrolled during active disease. J is TRBJ2-2 and V is TRBV4-3, with a possible D match to TRBD2 (5 bases). This chain's CDR3 is CASSRESPGNTGELFF. The CDR3 bases are TGCGCCAGCAGCCGGGAGTCGCCGGGGAACACCGGGGAGCTGTTTTTT.